This T cell receptor (beta chain) was captured in a study of blood T cell repertoires in COVID-19. Assay: immunoSEQ multiplex PCR; the TCRdb copy retains only in-frame clones and omits some. The repertoire holds about 81,000 clones, with around 88% as singletons. This clonotype was obtained from a woman of 80 years or more with acute or convalescent COVID-19. Sequenced input: peripheral blood.

The CDR3 DNA reads as TGCGCCAGCAGCTTGGAAGGGGTACGGATAGATACGCAGTATTTT. This sequence encodes CASSLEGVRIDTQYF. V and J are TRBV5-1 and TRBJ2-3, with D maybe TRBD1 (5 bases). The germline V and J ends were trimmed by 0 bases and 5 bases, with 13 bases remaining between them. Germline CDR1 SGHRS, CDR2 YFSETQ. This CDR3 is 15 amino acids long.